The clone carrying this T cell receptor (beta chain) was picked up many times. This specimen belongs to a study of T-cell reconstitution after alpha-beta-depleted transplantation in children. V gave up 5 bases and J gave up 4 bases; unmatched junction bases: 5. The CDR3 totals 14 residues. Germline CDR1 and CDR2: SSHAT and FNYEAQ (reference sequence). Unique molecular identifiers tagged the TCRbeta library. TCRdb ran MiXCR on the PCR reads and lists one entry per CDR3 protein. The data contain hundreds of thousands of distinct CDR3 sequences, around 15% of them singletons. The TCR originated in a boy younger than two who had a stem cell transplant for Wiskott-Aldrich syndrome, so the T cells may come from the graft donor. This sample comprised PBMCs, mostly from graft donor cells, obtained 360 days after TCRalphabeta/CD19-depleted stem cell transplant. This chain joins TRBV7-7 and TRBJ2-5; 9 nucleotides match TRBD1. The CDR3 region has the DNA TGTGCCAGCAGCCTAACAGGGGGCGCAGAGACCCAGTACTTC. It codes for CASSLTGGAETQYF. Using reference TRBV7-7 and TRBJ2-5 for the parts outside the CDR3, the full variable domain is GAGVSQSPRYKVTKRGQDVTLRCDPISSHATLYWYQQALGQGPEFLTYFNYEAQPDKSGLPSDRFSAERPEGSISTLTIQRTEQRDSAMYRCASSLTGGAETQYFGPGTRLLVL.